The 32 T cell receptor beta chains in this list originate from one sample, sequenced in a study of type 1 and type 2 diabetes patients. Amplification started from genomic DNA. Multiplex PCR with 30 forward and 13 reverse primers amplified the TCR beta CDR3. Each CDR3 protein gets one entry after TCRdb re-called the multiplex PCR reads with MiXCR. The sample holds about 290,000 distinct CDR3 sequences, around 47% seen once. The sequenced material came from peripheral blood mononuclear cells (PBMCs). Receptors were obtained from a man between 18 and 35 years old with type 2 diabetes.

The sample holds a few counts of this clonotype. The genes are TRBV4-1 and TRBJ2-7; D is uncertain. CDR3 length: 19 residues. The germline CDR1 and CDR2 sequences are MGHRA and YSYEKL. The V and J ends lost 0 bases and 5 bases respectively, with 26 bases between them. The CDR3: CASSQDSAPVVLPTDEQYF. For the CDR3, the DNA is TGCGCCAGCAGCCAAGATTCCGCCCCCGTTGTTCTACCTACGGACGAGCAGTACTTC.

The V and J genes are TRBV19 and TRBJ1-1; 7 bases line up with TRBD1. V dropped 5 bases and J dropped 9; count of bases not matched to a gene: 6. Germline V gives CDR1 LNHDA, CDR2 SQIVND (reference sequence). This CDR3 contains 12 residues. The DNA for the CDR3 is TGTGCCAGTAGTTTTGACAGGGAGAAAGCTTTCTTT. It is translated as CASSFDREKAFF. Complete variable domain (other parts from reference TRBV19 and TRBJ1-1): DGGITQSPKYLFRKEGQNVTLSCEQNLNHDAMYWYRQDPGQGLRLIYYSQIVNDFQKGDIAEGYSVSREKKESFPLTVTSAQKNPTAFYLCASSFDREKAFFGQGTRLTVV.

The rearrangement joins TRBV7-3 to TRBJ1-2; possible D gene TRBD1, 6 bases. Trimming pared 9 bases from V and 4 bases from J, leaving 21 bases between. This CDR3 region has 15 residues. Germline CDR1 SGHTA, CDR2 FQGTGA. The CDR3 spells CASSILGTGSYGYTF. In nucleotides, the CDR3 is TGTGCCAGTAGTATTTTAGGAACAGGGAGCTATGGCTACACCTTC.

This clonotype was seen more than once but under ten times. The V gene is TRBV6-5, the J gene TRBJ2-5; TRBD2 agrees at 12 bases. Germline loops: CDR1 MNHEY, CDR2 SVGAGI. CDR3 length: 16 residues. The trim removed 0 bases at V and 4 bases at J, leaving 3 bases unmatched. The CDR3 reads CASSYSQLAGGETQYF. The DNA of the CDR3 is TGTGCCAGCAGTTACTCGCAACTAGCGGGAGGAGAGACCCAGTACTTC.

This clonotype was observed a handful of times. The V and J genes are TRBV30 and TRBJ1-2; D gene uncertain. Deletions cut 5 bases from V and 3 bases from J, with 13 bases between. The CDR3 spans 13 residues. Germline CDR1 reads GTSNPN; CDR2 reads SVGIG (reference sequence). CDR3 DNA sequence: TGTGCCTGGGTAGCGGCCATCGACTATGGCTACACCTTC. The encoded protein is CAWVAAIDYGYTF.

The chain couples TRBV19 to TRBJ1-1; 7 bases map to TRBD1. Germline lookup yields CDR1 LNHDA and CDR2 SQIVND (reference sequence). This CDR3 region has 17 residues. The ends lost 5 bases at V and 1 base at J; junction bases unmatched: 13. The CDR3 bases are TGTGCCAGTAGTTCCTCCGAAAGCGGACAGGAGAACACTGAAGCTTTCTTT. Translating it yields CASSSSESGQENTEAFF.

The J gene is TRBJ2-5, the V gene TRBV7-9; 12 bases line up with TRBD2. Germline V lookup: CDR1 SEHNR, CDR2 FQNEAQ (reference sequence). The CDR3 spans 17 residues. The trim removed 5 bases at V and 7 bases at J, leaving 14 bases unmatched. The CDR3 loop reads CASSQLSSGRAGGTQYF. Written as DNA, the CDR3 is TGTGCCAGCAGCCAGCTCTCTAGCGGGAGGGCCGGCGGGACCCAGTACTTC.

The rearrangement joins TRBV20-1 to TRBJ1-1; 7 nucleotides align to TRBD1. J gave up 5 bases and V 3 bases, and 6 bases lay outside the gene matches. The CDR3 sequence is 13 residues long. The V gene's germline CDR1 is DFQATT and CDR2 SNEGSKA (reference sequence). As DNA, the CDR3 is TGCAGTGCTAGGGGACAGCAGGAAACTGAAGCTTTCTTT. Its protein product is CSARGQQETEAFF.

The gene calls are TRBV2 and TRBJ1-4, with TRBD1 matching over 8 bases. The germline V gene encodes CDR1 SNHLY and CDR2 FYNNEI. The CDR3 spans 14 residues. V shed 5 bases, J shed 4 bases, and the junction held 3 bases outside the gene matches. The CDR3 region has the DNA TGTGCCAGCAGTAACAGGGGGGGTAATGAAAAACTGTTTTTT. Protein sequence: CASSNRGGNEKLFF.

The V gene is TRBV20-1, the J gene TRBJ1-6, with D tentatively TRBD1 (5 bases). The V end was cut by 5 bases, the J end by 6 bases, with 17 bases between. Germline V CDR1 and CDR2: DFQATT, SNEGSKA (reference sequence). The CDR3 sequence is 15 residues long. CDR3: CSAPRGGFPNSPLHF. CDR3 in DNA: TGCAGTGCTCCCCGGGGGGGTTTTCCTAATTCACCCCTCCACTTT.

As concerns this clonotype: A read error is possible here, since a much larger clone lies one base away. The CDR3 bases are TGTGCCAGCGGTCCGATCTGGGAGACCCAGTACTTC. Residues: CASGPIWETQYF. The chain uses TRBV2 and TRBJ2-5, with D hard to call. This CDR3 is 12 amino acids long. Trimming pared 8 bases from V and 5 bases from J, leaving 12 bases between. Germline V gene sequence: CDR1 SNHLY, CDR2 FYNNEI.

The V and J genes are TRBV10-1 and TRBJ2-7; D is ambiguous. CDR3 length: 11 amino acids. CDR1 is WNHNN and CDR2 is SYGVQD in the germline V gene (reference sequence). V dropped 8 bases and J dropped 7 bases, with 12 bases sitting between them. The chain's CDR3 is CASRTNLEQYF. CDR3 coding DNA: TGCGCCAGCCGAACGAACCTGGAGCAGTACTTC.

The chain employs TRBV7-8 and TRBJ2-7; 7 positions agree with TRBD1. V lost 8 bases, J lost 3 bases, and 13 bases stayed unmatched. The germline V gene encodes CDR1 SGHVS and CDR2 FQNEAQ. The CDR3 spans 15 residues. The CDR3 sequence: CASVNKGQKGYEQYF. CDR3 coding DNA: TGTGCCAGCGTGAATAAGGGACAGAAAGGCTACGAGCAGTACTTC.

A word on this clonotype: A much larger clone sits a single nucleotide away, making a read error possible. This chain joins TRBV6-5 and TRBJ1-4; D is undetermined. Germline values: CDR1 MNHEY, CDR2 SVGAGI. The CDR3 is 14 residues long. This CDR3 is CAGSDRPTNEKLFF. The CDR3 bases are TGTGCCGGCAGTGATCGGCCAACTAATGAAAAACTGTTTTTT.

The rearrangement links TRBV7-8 to TRBJ2-5; D could derive from TRBD1 or TRBD2 (6 bases each). Germline assignment: CDR1 SGHVS and CDR2 FQNEAQ. The CDR3 has 15 amino acids. Trimming shortened V by 6 bases and J by 2 bases, and 16 bases separated the two germline ends. The DNA for the CDR3 is TGTGCCAGCAGGCCCGAAGGCGGGACACAAGAGACCCAGTACTTC. It is translated as CASRPEGGTQETQYF.

The chain combines TRBV5-1 with TRBJ1-1, with D unclear. This CDR3 is 11 amino acids long. V lost 6 bases and J 4 bases, leaving 7 bases between the germline ends. The germline V gene has CDR1 SGHRS and CDR2 YFSETQ. CDR3 coding DNA: TGCGCCAGCATGTATGGCACTGAAGCTTTCTTT. It translates to CASMYGTEAFF.

The CDR3 coding sequence is TGTGCCAGCAGGGGGCTAGCGCACCCTTGGGACGAGCAGTACTTC. Translating gives CASRGLAHPWDEQYF. V and J are TRBV28 and TRBJ2-7; TRBD2 is a possible D gene (6 bases). The germline gives CDR1 MDHEN, CDR2 SYDVKM. Trimming took off 6 bases at V and 5 bases at J, with 20 bases between the two ends. CDR3 size: 15 residues.

In this sample, this clonotype turned up a few times. The chain recombines TRBV20-1 with TRBJ2-1; D remains unclear. CDR1 DFQATT and CDR2 SNEGSKA come from the germline V gene (reference sequence). CDR3 length: 11 amino acids. Trimming removed 3 bases from V and 2 bases from J, with 2 bases in between. The CDR3 DNA follows: TGCAGTGCTAGGGCCTACAATGAGCAGTTCTTC. This translates into CSARAYNEQFF.

CDR3 in amino acids: CASSMVSSGNTIYF. The CDR3 DNA reads TGTGCCAGTAGTATGGTGAGCTCTGGAAACACCATATATTTT. The V and J genes are TRBV19 and TRBJ1-3; D remains unclear. Germline CDR1 is LNHDA and CDR2 is SQIVND (reference sequence). V was shortened by 3 bases and J by 0 bases, with 6 bases between the two germline ends. The CDR3 consists of 14 residues.

As concerns this clonotype: The CDR3 does not end in the conserved phenylalanine or tryptophan, so this is likely a read error. The V and J genes are TRBV19 and TRBJ1-1; 8 bases agree with TRBD1. V lost 8 bases, J lost 11 bases, and 10 bases stayed unmatched. The CDR3 contains 12 residues. Germline CDR1 and CDR2: LNHDA and SQIVND (reference sequence). Here the CDR3 DNA reads TGTGCCAGTGAAAAGGTCCCAGGGGGCGCTTTCTGT. As protein: CASEKVPGGAFC.

This rearrangement joins TRBV20-1 to TRBJ2-7, with D perhaps matching TRBD1 (6 bases). This CDR3 is built from 14 residues. Germline V gives CDR1 DFQATT, CDR2 SNEGSKA (reference sequence). Trimming shortened V by 0 bases and J by 6 bases, and 15 bases separated the two germline ends. In DNA form, the CDR3 reads TGCAGTGCTAGAGATGGACAGTCCCTCCTCGAGCAGTACTTC. Translation gives CSARDGQSLLEQYF.

This clonotype has a handful of counts. This chain joins TRBV6-6 and TRBJ1-2; 7 nucleotides align to TRBD1. The V and J ends lost 5 bases and 6 bases, in that order; junction bases with no gene match: 9. Germline V gives CDR1 MNHNY, CDR2 SVGAGI (reference sequence). The CDR3 length is 14 residues. CDR3 nucleotide sequence: TGTGCCAGCAGTACAAAAGGACAGGAAAATGGCTACACCTTC. It codes for CASSTKGQENGYTF.

The chain employs TRBV6-5 and TRBJ1-1; weak D call: TRBD1 (6 bases). The CDR3 sequence is 12 residues long. Trimming shortened V by 7 bases and J by 7 bases, and 13 bases separated the two germline ends. The germline CDR1 and CDR2 sequences are MNHEY and SVGAGI. The CDR3 protein is CASKSGTLEAFF. The DNA of the CDR3 is TGTGCCAGCAAATCCGGGACACTTGAAGCTTTCTTT.

About this clonotype: One end of the junction does not line up with germline, which may come from a read error. V usage is TRBV19 and J usage is TRBJ2-1; 7 bases match TRBD2. The CDR3 extends over 16 amino acids. The germline V gene encodes CDR1 LNHDA and CDR2 SQIVND (reference sequence). CDR3 residues: CASSLIAGGAYDEQFF. As DNA, the CDR3 is TGTGCCAGTAGTTTGATAGCGGGTGGAGCCTACGATGAGCAGTTCTTC.

V gene TRBV9 combines with J gene TRBJ1-5; 8 positions match TRBD1. CDR1 is SGDLS, CDR2 YYNGEE, per germline. CDR3 length equals 14 residues. Losses at the gene ends were 3 bases for V and 7 bases for J; bases not matched to a gene: 6. In DNA form, the CDR3 reads TGTGCCAGCAGCGAGGGGACAGGTCGACAGCCCCAGCATTTT. It yields the protein CASSEGTGRQPQHF.

The genes are TRBV11-2 and TRBJ2-3; 9 nucleotides line up with TRBD2. Germline CDR1 SGHAT, CDR2 FQNNGV. With 6 bases clipped from V and 3 bases from J, the junction kept 4 bases outside the gene matches. This CDR3 is built from 14 residues. DNA for the CDR3: TGTGCCAGCAGTGAGCGGGGGGTGACAGATACGCAGTATTTT. Its protein is CASSERGVTDTQYF.

This clonotype was seen a handful of times. The chain links TRBV27 to TRBJ1-6; 7 nucleotides line up with TRBD1. J lost 4 bases, V lost 3 bases, and 3 bases had no gene match. Germline V gives CDR1 MNHEY, CDR2 SMNVEV (reference sequence). CDR3 size: 15 residues. The CDR3 DNA reads TGTGCCAGCAGTTTCCGGGGACAGTATAATTCACCCCTCCACTTT. Amino acids: CASSFRGQYNSPLHF.

This clonotype was found many times. This sequence joins TRBV25-1 and TRBJ2-1; D remains unclear. Germline CDR1 and CDR2: MGHDK and SYGVNS. Trimming left V 5 bases short and J 13 bases short, with 18 bases between. The CDR3 is 13 amino acids. CDR3 in DNA: TGTGCCAGCAGTACCTCAAGAATCAGCTTCCAGTTCTTC. Amino acids: CASSTSRISFQFF.

This clonotype was picked up a small number of times. The genes are TRBV19 and TRBJ2-7; 7 bases are a match to TRBD1. In germline, CDR1 is LNHDA, CDR2 SQIVND (reference sequence). The V and J ends lost 8 bases and 7 bases, in that order; junction bases with no gene match: 8. The CDR3 extends over 12 amino acids. The CDR3 DNA is TGTGCCAGTGGTCGACAGGGCTGGGAGCAGTACTTC. This gives the protein CASGRQGWEQYF.

The V gene is TRBV7-8, the J gene TRBJ1-2; D is uncertain. The CDR3 sequence is 14 residues long. Germline V CDR1 and CDR2: SGHVS, FQNEAQ. V lost 1 base and J 3 bases, leaving 9 bases between the germline ends. This CDR3 is CASSLGRRDYGYTF. The DNA of the CDR3 is TGTGCCAGCAGCTTAGGCCGACGCGACTATGGCTACACCTTC.

The V and J genes are TRBV19 and TRBJ1-2; perhaps TRBD1 as D (5 bases). Germline CDR1 LNHDA, CDR2 SQIVND (reference sequence). The ends were cut back, 6 bases at V and 4 bases at J, with 12 bases in the middle. The CDR3 length is 13 residues. CDR3: CASRPGPSYGYTF. The DNA for the CDR3 is TGTGCCAGTAGGCCGGGACCCAGCTATGGCTACACCTTC.

As concerns this clonotype: Given the absence of the conserved phenylalanine or tryptophan at the CDR3 end, a read error is likely. CDR3 region: CASSLGRTEAFL. The CDR3 coding sequence is TGTGCCAGCAGTTTGGGAAGGACTGAAGCTTTCCTT. The chain joins TRBV28 to TRBJ1-1; D uncertain. CDR3 size: 12 residues. CDR1 and CDR2 from the germline V gene are MDHEN and SYDVKM. Trimming took off 3 bases at V and 5 bases at J, with 7 bases between the two ends.